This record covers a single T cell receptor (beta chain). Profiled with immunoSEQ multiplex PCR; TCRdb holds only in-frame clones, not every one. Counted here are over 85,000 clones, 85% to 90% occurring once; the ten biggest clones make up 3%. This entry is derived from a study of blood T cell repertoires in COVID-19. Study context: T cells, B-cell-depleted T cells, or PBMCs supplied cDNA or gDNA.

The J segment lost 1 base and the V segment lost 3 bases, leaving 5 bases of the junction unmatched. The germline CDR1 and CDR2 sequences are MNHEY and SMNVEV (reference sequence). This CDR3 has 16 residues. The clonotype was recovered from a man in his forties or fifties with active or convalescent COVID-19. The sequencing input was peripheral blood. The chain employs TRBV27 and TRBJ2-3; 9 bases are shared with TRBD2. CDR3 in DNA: TGTGCCAGCAGTTTTTCTAGCGGGGCAGGCACAGATACGCAGTATTTT. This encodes CASSFSSGAGTDTQYF.